In its sample, the clone carrying this TCR beta chain was seen once. The data originate from a study of blood T cell repertoires in COVID-19. In the source study's methods: Amplification of reference gene primers provided the estimated nucleated cell counts. The method was immunoSEQ multiplex PCR; TCRdb's version includes in-frame clones alone and lacks a portion of them. D and trimming were read from the DNA, whereas the V and J calls and clone size are those reported in that table. The sample shows fewer than 150,000 clones, about 90% of them seen only once. Trimming stripped 0 bases from V and 4 bases from J, with 7 bases between. There are 13 residues in the CDR3. The V gene's germline CDR1 is SGHAT and CDR2 FQNNGV.

This clonotype originated in a man in his forties or fifties with active or convalescent COVID-19. Material: peripheral blood. V is TRBV11-2 and J is TRBJ2-7; D not resolved. The CDR3 bases are TGTGCCAGCAGCTTAGACTACCGTTACGAGCAGTACTTC. Translation gives CASSLDYRYEQYF.